The source of this TCR beta chain is a study of shared clonotypes between healthy human individuals. For the study at large: Donors had three CD4 naive, three CD4 memory, two CD8 naive and one CD8 memory plate apiece.

Germline V lookup: CDR1 KGHSH, CDR2 LQKENI. The V gene lost 3 bases and the J gene lost 0 bases, with 2 bases spanning the gap. This CDR3 contains 12 residues. About this clone itself: This same CDR3 is encoded by further DNA sequences in the sample.

Some clones are missing from TCRdb's copy, which holds only in-frame ones; the method was immunoSEQ multiplex PCR. The sample shows under 1,900,000 clones, just under 99% of them seen only once. Sequenced input: naive CD4+ T cells sorted from blood. As for subset: CD45RA+ positively selected. J is TRBJ1-1 and V is TRBV18, with unresolved D. The receptor's source is a man aged 25 to 40 in good health. CDR3 in amino acids: CASSPLNTEAFF. CDR3 nucleotide sequence: TGTGCCAGCTCACCGTTGAACACTGAAGCTTTCTTT.